This T cell receptor beta chain was identified during a study of control samples from healthy donors and cancer patients. Clones were sequenced by immunoSEQ multiplex PCR, and TCRdb holds only the in-frame ones, with some missing. The sample lists some 130,000 clones, about 94% occurring once. V shed 2 bases and J shed 7 bases, with 8 bases lying between them. CDR1 is GTSNPN, CDR2 SVGIG, per germline (reference sequence). The CDR3 is 12 amino acids. This TCR was recovered from a young man in good health. V gene TRBV30 combines with J gene TRBJ1-4; D gene unclear. Sample: blood. CDR3 sequence (DNA): TGTGCCTGGAGTCTCAATCTTGAAAAACTGTTTTTT. Its translation: CAWSLNLEKLFF.